This T cell receptor (beta chain) was observed in a study of shared T cell receptors in the human thymus. V shed 6 bases and J shed 0 bases, with 11 bases lying between them. This CDR3 comprises 14 residues. Germline V lookup: CDR1 MGHDK, CDR2 SYGVNS. TCRdb's copy holds only in-frame clones and misses some; the assay was immunoSEQ multiplex PCR. The data contain about 380,000 clones, 85% to 95% of them singletons. The chain links TRBV25-1 to TRBJ1-1; D not resolved. The clonotype originates from a human donor. Source material: thymocytes. CDR3 residues: CASSPGRMNTEAFF. The CDR3 DNA sequence: TGTGCCAGCAGCCCCGGACGCATGAACACTGAAGCTTTCTTT.